The 21 T cell receptor beta chains listed next were all sequenced from one sample in a study of CD8+ T cells in alopecia areata. Sequencing templates came from extracted RNA that was reverse transcribed into cDNA. The protocol was immunoSEQ multiplex PCR, while the TCRdb copy is restricted to in-frame clones and leaves out a portion. The sample was found to contain approximately 280,000 clones, and every one recurs. Cutaneous lymph node cells were pooled, and they were sorted using CD4, CD8alpha, NKG2D, NKG2ACE and other markers. Sequencing used CD4+ T cells sorted from a lymph node. These receptors originate from a C3H/HeJ mouse with alopecia areata. This line is of MHC haplotype H2-k.

To note about this clone: The genes are named according to mouse. The read ends 3 residues early relative to the CDR3; the germline J gene fills the gap. At the DNA level, this CDR3 is encoded by other sequences in the same sample as well. The chain uses TRBV13-3 and TRBJ1-6; no reliable D call. TRBJ1-6 belongs to the ORF category, with a function that is uncertain. The CDR3 spans 15 residues. Germline V gives CDR1 NNHDY, CDR2 SYVADS. The V end was cut by 0 bases, the J end by 4 bases, with 8 bases between. The covered CDR3 bases are TGTGCCAGCAGTGATGCACGAGGGTATAATTCGCCC. Its protein is CASSDARGYNSP. The CDR3 reads in full as CASSDARGYNSPLYF.

Concerning this clone: All gene names here are mouse names. The read is 4 residues too short to cover the CDR3 end, so that end is filled in from the germline J gene. This same CDR3 is encoded by further DNA sequences in the sample. The chain joins TRBV14 to TRBJ2-5; D call uncertain. Trimming pared 1 base from V and 3 bases from J, leaving 6 bases between. Germline V lookup: CDR1 SGHDT, CDR2 FRDEAV. This CDR3 has 13 residues. Incomplete CDR3 DNA: TGTGCCAGCAGTTTCGCCCAGCAAGAC. The encoded protein is CASSFAQQD. The complete CDR3 sequence is CASSFAQQDTQYF.

This clone was seen more than once but under ten times. Mouse germline and gene names are used. With the read ending 4 residues before the CDR3 end, the germline J gene is used to fill in that end. The chain uses TRBV1 and TRBJ2-2; TRBD2 matches 10 bases. V shed 6 bases and J 4 bases; nucleotides not matched to a gene: 8. Germline V CDR1 and CDR2: NSQYPW, LRSPGD (reference sequence). This CDR3 has 16 amino acids. The sequenced CDR3 bases are TGCACCTGCAGGGGGAGACTGGGGGGTCCCACCGGG. Translated: CTCRGRLGGPTG. The CDR3 in its entirety is CTCRGRLGGPTGQLYF.

Concerning this clone itself: Genes and germline come from the mouse. Read data end 4 residues before the CDR3 end; the end is taken from the germline J gene. The sample contains more than one DNA sequence encoding this CDR3. The chain links TRBV5 to TRBJ2-7, with 12 nucleotides matching TRBD1. The germline CDR1 and CDR2 sequences are LGHNA and YNLKQL (reference sequence). The CDR3 runs 14 residues. CDR3 DNA, as far as it was read: TGTGCCAGCAGCCAGGGACAGGGGGCAGAT. As protein: CASSQGQGAD. The entire CDR3 reads CASSQGQGADEQYF.

This clone occurred a few times. Any gene name here is a mouse gene name. With the read ending 4 residues before the CDR3 end, the germline J gene is used to fill in that end. The chain combines TRBV1 with TRBJ2-5; possibly TRBD1 for D (5 bases). Trimming stripped 4 bases from V and 0 bases from J, with 11 bases between. The length of the CDR3 is 15 residues. CDR1 and CDR2 from the germline V gene are NSQYPW and LRSPGD (reference sequence). The CDR3 bases that were read are TGCACCTGCAGTGGGGAGGGGTTTAACCAAGAC. As protein: CTCSGEGFNQD. The full CDR3 protein is CTCSGEGFNQDTQYF. Filled out from reference TRBV1 and TRBJ2-5, the complete variable domain reads VTLLEQNPRWRLVPRGQAVNLRCILKNSQYPWMSWYQQDLQKQLQWLFTLRSPGDKEVKSLPGADYLATRVTDTELRLQVANMSQGRTLYCTCSGEGFNQDTQYFGPGTRLLVL.

A few counts support this clone. Mouse gene names and germline throughout. The read finishes 4 residues shy of the CDR3 end, and the germline J gene is used to complete it. The gene calls are TRBV5 and TRBJ2-1, with TRBD2 matching 12 bases. CDR1 is LGHNA and CDR2 is YNLKQL in the germline V gene (reference sequence). This CDR3 contains 15 residues. V lost 3 bases and J lost 5; bases outside the gene matches: 2. CDR3 protein: CASSHGTGGNAEQFF. The CDR3 DNA, read in part, is TGTGCCAGCAGCCACGGGACTGGGGGGAATGCT.

This clone was seen a handful of times. The gene names given are mouse names. Read coverage stops 4 residues before the CDR3 terminus; the germline J gene supplies the remainder. V usage is TRBV13-1 and J usage is TRBJ1-2; a possible D gene is TRBD1 (6 bases). The V and J ends lost 1 base and 4 bases respectively, with 17 bases between them. Germline CDR1 and CDR2: NSHNY and SYGAGN. The CDR3 loop spans 16 amino acids. The covered CDR3 bases are TGTGCCAGCAGTGATAGGGGTGGGGGGCGCCTCTCC. This encodes CASSDRGGGRLS. From start to end, the CDR3 is CASSDRGGGRLSDYTF.

A few counts support this clone. Gene names refer to mouse genes. The read falls 4 residues short of the CDR3 end, and the missing part is taken from the germline J gene. V usage is TRBV1 and J usage is TRBJ2-5; the D gene is possibly TRBD1 (6 bases). The CDR3 extends over 15 amino acids. Germline V gene data show CDR1 as NSQYPW and CDR2 as LRSPGD (reference sequence). The V end lost 0 bases, the J end lost 2 bases, and 9 bases lay between the germline ends. The CDR3 is CTCSADSRGQDTQYF. Incomplete CDR3 DNA: TGCACCTGCAGTGCAGATTCCAGGGGCCAAGAC.

Only a few counts were recorded for this clone. Gene names and germline refer to mouse. Here the CDR3 reads CTCSALPDSLNSPLYF. The DNA read from the CDR3 is TGCACCTGCAGTGCACTCCCAGACAGCCTTAATTCGCCC. V gene TRBV1 combines with J gene TRBJ1-6; TRBD1 is a possible D gene (5 bases). The DNA ends 3 residues before the CDR3 does, and the rest of the CDR3 is filled in from the germline J gene. TRBJ1-6 is an ORF for which the function is uncertain. The germline V gene encodes CDR1 NSQYPW and CDR2 LRSPGD (reference sequence). The CDR3 is 16 residues long. The V and J ends lost 2 bases and 6 bases respectively, with 14 bases between them.

Worth noting for this clone: The genes and germline here are from mouse. The read falls 4 residues short of the CDR3 end, and the missing part is taken from the germline J gene. The chain carries TRBV5 and TRBJ2-5, with TRBD1 identical over 10 bases. This CDR3 region has 14 residues. Germline-derived CDR1 and CDR2 are LGHNA and YNLKQL (reference sequence). The chain's CDR3 is CASSHSTGGDTQYF. CDR3 DNA, as far as it was read: TGTGCCAGCAGCCACTCGACAGGGGGCGAC.

Worth noting for this clone: Each gene name is a mouse one. The chain's CDR3 is CAWSPKNTEVFF. The CDR3 DNA, read in part, is TGTGCCTGGAGTCCAAAAAACACA. The rearrangement links TRBV31 to TRBJ1-1; D remains ambiguous. The CDR3 end is not reached by the read, which stops 4 residues before it; the germline J gene fills it in. The germline gives CDR1 GKSSPN, CDR2 SITVG. Trimming removed 1 base from V and 1 base from J, with 4 bases in between. CDR3 length: 12 residues.

About this clone: Germline and genes: mouse. The CDR3 end falls 4 residues outside the read, so it is completed with the germline J gene. The sample has other DNA sequences that encode this CDR3 too. The V gene is TRBV1, the J gene TRBJ2-5; 9 nucleotides align to TRBD1. The CDR3 contains 13 residues. Germline V gives CDR1 NSQYPW, CDR2 LRSPGD (reference sequence). CDR3 DNA, as far as it was read: TGCACCTGCAGTCCCGGGACAGGGGAC. Encoded protein: CTCSPGTGD. The whole CDR3 is CTCSPGTGDTQYF.

On this clone itself: Genes and germline are mouse. The read finishes 4 residues shy of the CDR3 end, and the germline J gene is used to complete it. V and J are TRBV17 and TRBJ1-1; D not resolved. CDR3 size: 14 residues. The V gene's germline CDR1 is MNHDT and CDR2 YYDKIL. Trimming shortened V by 3 bases and J by 0 bases, and 8 bases separated the two germline ends. CDR3 sequence reads: CASSSSATNTEVFF. The part of the CDR3 DNA that was read is TGTGCTAGCAGTAGTTCAGCAACAAACACA.

This clone showed up just a few times. Each gene name is a mouse one. The CDR3 end lies 4 residues beyond the end of the read and is filled in from the germline J gene. Other DNA sequences in the sample encode the same CDR3. V and J are TRBV19 and TRBJ2-2, with 10 bases that match TRBD1. The junction had 1 base not matched to a gene; V was cut back by 2 bases and J by 3 bases. Per germline, CDR1 FNHDT and CDR2 SITEND (reference sequence). The CDR3 totals 15 residues. The sequenced CDR3 bases are TGTGCCAGCAGTATCGGGACAGGGGACACCGGG. It encodes CASSIGTGDTG. The entire CDR3 is CASSIGTGDTGQLYF.

The table lists this clone with a few counts. Any gene name here is a mouse gene name. The sequenced fragment ends 4 residues before the CDR3 boundary, so the rest is inferred from the germline J gene. This rearrangement joins TRBV5 to TRBJ2-3; 9 nucleotides align to TRBD2. V gave up 4 bases and J gave up 0 bases; unmatched junction bases: 2. Germline values: CDR1 LGHNA, CDR2 YNLKQL (reference sequence). The length of the CDR3 is 15 residues. The CDR3 protein is CASSRTGESAETLYF. The DNA read from the CDR3 is TGTGCCAGCAGCCGGACTGGGGAAAGTGCAGAA.

Remarks on this clone: The genes are named according to mouse. The missing CDR3 end, 4 residues past where the read stops, is filled in from the germline J gene. This same CDR3 is encoded by further DNA sequences in the sample. The chain links TRBV19 to TRBJ2-1; D may be TRBD1 (7 bases). The CDR3 spans 15 residues. The V end was cut by 3 bases, the J end by 1 base, with 11 bases between. The germline V gene encodes CDR1 FNHDT and CDR2 SITEND (reference sequence). The CDR3 sequence: CASSSPGGNYAEQFF. CDR3 DNA (partial): TGTGCCAGCAGTAGCCCAGGGGGGAACTATGCT.

This clone has more than one count but fewer than ten. Gene labels here are mouse ones. The read falls 3 residues short of the CDR3 end, and the missing part is taken from the germline J gene. V usage is TRBV19 and J usage is TRBJ1-6, with D unresolved. TRBJ1-6 is placed among ORFs of uncertain function. The V gene lost 1 base and the J gene lost 0 bases, with 8 bases spanning the gap. The CDR3 is 16 amino acids. Germline V gene sequence: CDR1 FNHDT, CDR2 SITEND (reference sequence). CDR3 loop: CASSIQALSYNSPLYF. The sequenced part of the CDR3 DNA is TGTGCCAGCAGTATACAGGCCCTTTCCTATAATTCGCCC.

On this clone: These gene names are mouse names. The read halts 4 residues ahead of the CDR3 end, with the missing end drawn from the germline J gene. This chain links TRBV5 with TRBJ1-2, with 11 bases identical to TRBD1. The CDR3 runs 14 residues. Germline V gene sequence: CDR1 LGHNA, CDR2 YNLKQL (reference sequence). The DNA read from the CDR3 is TGTGCCAGCAGCCAAGCGGGACAGGGGGGC. Protein: CASSQAGQGG. The whole CDR3 sequence reads CASSQAGQGGDYTF.

This clone was observed a handful of times. The gene symbols are mouse symbols. The DNA ends 4 residues before the CDR3 does, and the rest of the CDR3 is filled in from the germline J gene. J is TRBJ2-1 and V is TRBV13-2, with D possibly matching TRBD1 (5 bases). The ends were cut back, 4 bases at V and 0 bases at J, with 8 bases in the middle. Germline V gene lookup returns CDR1 NNHNN and CDR2 SYGAGS (reference sequence). The CDR3 extends over 14 amino acids. The covered CDR3 bases are TGTGCCAGCGGTTGGACAAATAACTATGCT. Its protein is CASGWTNNYA. The full CDR3 protein is CASGWTNNYAEQFF.

This clone has more than one count but fewer than ten. The germline and genes are mouse ones. The DNA ends 4 residues before the CDR3 does, and the rest of the CDR3 is filled in from the germline J gene. The V gene is TRBV13-1, the J gene TRBJ2-5, with 9 bases lining up with TRBD2. The CDR3 length is 17 residues. In germline, CDR1 is NSHNY, CDR2 SYGAGN. Losses at the gene ends were 0 bases for V and 2 bases for J; bases not matched to a gene: 7. The part of the CDR3 DNA that was read is TGTGCCAGCAGTGATGATTGGGGGGGCAGGGGCCAAGAC. This sequence encodes CASSDDWGGRGQD. The whole CDR3 region reads CASSDDWGGRGQDTQYF.

This clone has more than one count but fewer than ten. Genes and germline are mouse. The read falls 4 residues short of the CDR3 end, and the missing part is taken from the germline J gene. The rearrangement links TRBV19 to TRBJ2-5; 8 bases fit TRBD2. CDR1 and CDR2 (germline): FNHDT, SITEND (reference sequence). There are 14 residues in the CDR3. The CDR3 protein is CASSISGGTDTQYF. The covered CDR3 bases are TGTGCCAGCAGTATATCTGGGGGGACGGAC. Filled out from reference TRBV19 and TRBJ2-5, the complete variable domain reads GGIITQTPKFLIGQEGQKLTLKCQQNFNHDTMYWYRQDSGKGLRLIYYSITENDLQKGDLSEGYDASREKKSSFSLTVTSAQKNEMAVFLCASSISGGTDTQYFGPGTRLLVL.